This TCR beta chain was observed in a study of blood T cells in healthy people across ages. Study conclusions and caveats: In older individuals, TCR beta diversity per million T cells was lower, falling roughly linearly with age.

Concerning this clonotype itself: Its antigen is unknown.

Next came a second PCR, run for about 6 to 12 cycles, which used a sample-barcoded 5' primer along with a J-beta primer mix. TCRdb reanalysed the 5' RACE reads using MiXCR and keeps one entry per CDR3 protein. The repertoire includes roughly 550,000 distinct CDR3 sequences, approximately 25% of them detected once, and approximately 10% sits in the top ten. These sequences were also reported in another study, on T cells of mothers and their children. That publication notes: The people who donated were a few healthy Caucasian mothers and their six children. No persistent microchimeric T cell clones were detected at 90 to 100 clones per million clonotypes sensitivity.

What was sequenced was blood. This TCR came from a boy aged 5-17 years in good health.

The CDR3 DNA reads as TGCGCCAGCAGCGAGGCCCCGGGACAGCTAAACAATGAGCAGTACTTC. This sequence encodes CASSEAPGQLNNEQYF. The chain has TRBV5-1 and TRBJ2-1; 7 nucleotides agree with TRBD1. The closer fit of TRBJ2-7 to the DNA end suggests the J call may be wrong. The CDR3 is 16 amino acids. Looked up from germline, CDR1 is SGHRS and CDR2 is YFSETQ.